These 5 T cell receptor beta chains share one sample of origin, sequenced in a study of blood T cell repertoires in COVID-19. The table came from immunoSEQ multiplex PCR; TCRdb's copy has only in-frame clones and leaves some out. The table lists more than 120,000 clones, about 92% of them singletons, with around 1.6% in the top ten. Sequenced material: peripheral blood. These TCRs come from a human donor in a cohort sampled during active COVID-19.

The gene calls are TRBV5-1 and TRBJ1-1, with a weak D call TRBD1 (5 bases). Germline V gene lookup returns CDR1 SGHRS and CDR2 YFSETQ. The CDR3 runs 14 residues. The germline V and J ends were trimmed by 4 bases and 5 bases, with 15 bases remaining between them. In DNA, the CDR3 is TGCGCCAGCAGCCTGGGGGGAGGGGAGACTGAAGCTTTCTTT. Amino acids: CASSLGGGETEAFF.

The V and J genes are TRBV6-5 and TRBJ2-1; TRBD2 agrees at 11 bases. V lost 5 bases to trimming and J lost 6 bases; unmatched junction nucleotides: 6. Germline V gene data show CDR1 as MNHEY and CDR2 as SVGAGI. This CDR3 has 15 amino acids. Here the CDR3 reads CASSNSGGALNEQFF. DNA for the CDR3: TGTGCCAGCAGTAATAGCGGGGGGGCCCTCAATGAGCAGTTCTTC.

The chain combines TRBV7-6 with TRBJ2-1; TRBD1 agrees at 8 bases. The V gene end was trimmed by 5 bases and the J gene end by 5 bases; junction bases not matched to a gene: 8. Germline CDR1 SGHVS, CDR2 FNYEAQ. CDR3 length equals 15 residues. The CDR3 protein is CASSTVRTGNNEQFF. DNA of the CDR3: TGTGCCAGCAGCACGGTCCGGACAGGGAACAATGAGCAGTTCTTC.

On this clone itself: Other DNA sequences in this sample translate to the same CDR3. The chain uses TRBV5-1 and TRBJ1-1; D may be TRBD1 (6 bases). Trimming took off 4 bases at V and 0 bases at J, with 13 bases between the two ends. Germline V CDR1 and CDR2: SGHRS, YFSETQ. There are 15 residues in the CDR3. CDR3 amino acids: CASSPTTGLNTEAFF. The DNA of the CDR3 is TGCGCCAGCAGCCCAACGACAGGCCTGAACACTGAAGCTTTCTTT. The variable domain in full, with the rest retrieved from reference TRBV5-1 and TRBJ1-1, is KAGVTQTPRYLIKTRGQQVTLSCSPISGHRSVSWYQQTPGQGLQFLFEYFSETQRNKGNFPGRFSGRQFSNSRSEMNVSTLELGDSALYLCASSPTTGLNTEAFFGQGTRLTVV.

The V and J genes are TRBV5-1 and TRBJ2-7; TRBD2 might be the D (6 bases). V was shortened by 0 bases and J by 1 base, with 32 bases between the two germline ends. CDR3 length: 22 residues. Germline V lookup: CDR1 SGHRS, CDR2 YFSETQ. The CDR3 nucleotides read TGCGCCAGCAGCTTGGAGGGGTGGAGGGGACCCGGGACGAGAGATCCTTCCTACGAGCAGTACTTC. Protein sequence: CASSLEGWRGPGTRDPSYEQYF.